The TCR beta chain under discussion was sequenced for a study of blood T cell repertoires in COVID-19. Study background: The analysed material was cDNA or gDNA that came from T cells, B-cell-depleted T cells, or PBMCs.

The CDR3 spans 14 residues. The germline CDR1 and CDR2 sequences are DFQATT and SNEGSKA (reference sequence). Trimming pared 3 bases from V and 3 bases from J, leaving 14 bases between. The data were produced by immunoSEQ multiplex PCR, yet TCRdb's version contains in-frame clones alone and is incomplete. The profile shows around 170,000 clones, about 88% of them singletons. The sequenced sample was peripheral blood. The chain couples TRBV20-1 to TRBJ1-1, with D maybe TRBD1 (6 bases). This sequence was found in a man aged 30 to 39 with active or convalescent COVID-19. CDR3 DNA: TGCAGTGCTAGTGGGACACACGAGGACACTGAAGCTTTCTTT. The encoded protein is CSASGTHEDTEAFF.